This T cell receptor (beta chain) originates from a study of blood T cell repertoires in COVID-19. Method: immunoSEQ multiplex PCR; TCRdb's copy keeps in-frame clones and lacks some. The sample consists of 180,000 or so clones, almost 85% of them appearing once. The CDR3 has 14 residues. Deletions cut 1 base from V and 3 bases from J, with 10 bases between. The germline V gene encodes CDR1 SGHDN and CDR2 FVKESK. This chain joins TRBV14 and TRBJ2-7, with D possibly TRBD1 on 5 matching bases. Material: PBMCs or T cells enriched from blood (not recorded which). This clonotype originated in a man between 50 and 59 years old who had recovered from COVID-19. CDR3 bases: TGTGCCAGCAGCCAAGGGTACAGGAGCTACGAGCAGTACTTC. Its translation is CASSQGYRSYEQYF.